This T cell receptor beta chain was profiled in a study of cytomegalovirus exposure and HLA in healthy donors. Trimming cost V 7 bases and J 4 bases, with 25 bases left between them. This CDR3 spans 16 amino acids. Germline CDR1 GTSNPN, CDR2 SVGIG (reference sequence). Whole-study findings and limits: Follow-up analysis seemed to connect common viral pathogens with several of the most significant clusters identified.

About this clone: The antigen remains unidentified.

The PCR contained 60 Vbeta and 13 Jbeta primers. Method: immunoSEQ multiplex PCR; TCRdb's copy keeps in-frame clones and lacks some. The sample includes 100,000 to 120,000 clones, roughly 15% of them seen just once. This clonotype was sampled from a female donor in good health and CMV-seronegative. The chain links TRBV30 to TRBJ1-2; possibly TRBD1 for D (5 bases). The sequenced sample consisted of PBMCs. This CDR3 is CASNERDAKRGYGYTF. CDR3 DNA sequence: TGTGCCTCGAACGAGCGGGATGCAAAAAGGGGCTATGGCTACACCTTC.